This is a list of T cell receptor beta chains from one sample in a study of blood T cell repertoires in COVID-19. Generated by immunoSEQ multiplex PCR, the TCRdb table keeps only in-frame clones and is missing some. The table has roughly 35,000 clones, around nine tenths seen once; the top ten hold roughly 12%. The material sequenced was peripheral blood. These receptors originate from a man aged 55-75 years with active COVID-19. Each CDR3 is given with its conserved first and last residue. Each record gives: D gene, clone size, V gene, J gene, CDR3 protein, CDR3 DNA. The D gene is left open where the match is weak. Size is omitted from some rows. Given values are once, few, many or a class for expanded clones.

D gene: TRBD1
clone size: -
V gene: TRBV29-1
J gene: TRBJ2-3
CDR3 protein: CSVEGTGGGTDTQYF
CDR3 DNA: TGCAGCGTTGAAGGGACAGGGGGAGGCACAGATACGCAGTATTTT

D gene: -
clone size: -
V gene: TRBV4-1
J gene: TRBJ2-7
CDR3 protein: CASSQEDRPIFYEQYF
CDR3 DNA: TGCGCCAGCAGCCAAGAGGACAGACCAATATTCTACGAGCAGTACTTC

D gene: -
clone size: -
V gene: TRBV2
J gene: TRBJ1-3
CDR3 protein: CAGTDTASGNTIYF
CDR3 DNA: TGTGCCGGAACCGACACAGCATCTGGAAACACCATATATTTT

D gene: -
clone size: -
V gene: TRBV10-3
J gene: TRBJ2-2
CDR3 protein: CAISTTTGETGELFF
CDR3 DNA: TGTGCCATCAGTACAACAACGGGGGAAACCGGGGAGCTGTTTTTT

D gene: -
clone size: -
V gene: TRBV7-6
J gene: TRBJ2-1
CDR3 protein: CASSLAGSSYNEQFF
CDR3 DNA: TGTGCCAGCAGCTTAGCAGGGAGCTCCTACAATGAGCAGTTCTTC

D gene: -
clone size: -
V gene: TRBV6-2/TRBV6-3
J gene: TRBJ2-7
CDR3 protein: CASSPDFDYEQYF
CDR3 DNA: TGTGCCAGCAGTCCGGACTTTGACTACGAGCAGTACTTC

D gene: -
clone size: -
V gene: TRBV18
J gene: TRBJ2-2
CDR3 protein: CASSPRQGGNTGELFF
CDR3 DNA: TGTGCCAGCTCACCACGCCAGGGCGGTAACACCGGGGAGCTGTTTTTT

D gene: TRBD2
clone size: -
V gene: TRBV5-4
J gene: TRBJ2-7
CDR3 protein: CASSLASGRSYEQYF
CDR3 DNA: TGTGCCAGCAGCTTGGCTAGCGGGAGATCCTACGAGCAGTACTTC

D gene: TRBD2
clone size: -
V gene: TRBV9
J gene: TRBJ2-2
CDR3 protein: CASSLGTSGRAGELFF
CDR3 DNA: TGTGCCAGCAGCCTCGGGACTAGCGGGAGGGCCGGGGAGCTGTTTTTT

D gene: TRBD2
clone size: -
V gene: TRBV2
J gene: TRBJ2-3
CDR3 protein: CASTAGVKPDTQYF
CDR3 DNA: TGTGCCAGCACTGCGGGAGTAAAACCAGATACGCAGTATTTT

D gene: -
clone size: few
V gene: TRBV7-8
J gene: TRBJ2-1
CDR3 protein: CASSLDRTTNEQFF
CDR3 DNA: TGTGCCAGCAGCTTAGATCGGACAACTAATGAGCAGTTCTTC

D gene: -
clone size: -
V gene: TRBV7-9
J gene: TRBJ1-5
CDR3 protein: CASSSGGYQPQHF
CDR3 DNA: TGTGCCAGCAGCTCTGGGGGCTATCAGCCCCAGCATTTT

D gene: TRBD1
clone size: once
V gene: TRBV27
J gene: TRBJ1-1
CDR3 protein: CASSLLGTENTEAFF
CDR3 DNA: TGTGCCAGCAGTTTATTAGGGACAGAGAACACTGAAGCTTTCTTT

D gene: -
clone size: -
V gene: TRBV28
J gene: TRBJ1-1
CDR3 protein: CASSLRPGRGDTEAFF
CDR3 DNA: TGTGCCAGCAGTTTAAGGCCGGGGCGCGGGGACACTGAAGCTTTCTTT

D gene: TRBD1
clone size: once
V gene: TRBV9
J gene: TRBJ1-4
CDR3 protein: CASSGTGGINEKLFF
CDR3 DNA: TGTGCCAGCAGCGGAACAGGGGGCATTAATGAAAAACTGTTTTTT

D gene: -
clone size: -
V gene: TRBV27
J gene: TRBJ1-6
CDR3 protein: CASSLSERNSPLHF
CDR3 DNA: TGTGCCAGCAGTTTATCCGAGAGGAATTCACCCCTCCACTTT

D gene: -
clone size: -
V gene: TRBV19
J gene: TRBJ1-6
CDR3 protein: CASSIRGQNSPLHF
CDR3 DNA: TGTGCCAGTAGTATAAGAGGACAGAATTCACCCCTCCACTTT

D gene: -
clone size: few
V gene: TRBV6-5
J gene: TRBJ2-2
CDR3 protein: CASSYSRTVNTGELFF
CDR3 DNA: TGTGCCAGCAGTTACTCGCGGACAGTAAACACCGGGGAGCTGTTTTTT

D gene: TRBD2
clone size: -
V gene: TRBV2
J gene: TRBJ2-1
CDR3 protein: CASSLDSGLRSEQFF
CDR3 DNA: TGTGCCAGCAGCCTCGATAGCGGGCTTCGTTCAGAGCAGTTCTTC

D gene: -
clone size: -
V gene: TRBV19
J gene: TRBJ1-3
CDR3 protein: CASSTGRSGNTIYF
CDR3 DNA: TGTGCCAGTAGTACGGGTCGCTCTGGAAACACCATATATTTT

D gene: TRBD2
clone size: -
V gene: TRBV14
J gene: TRBJ2-3
CDR3 protein: CASSPWEGLRTDTQYF
CDR3 DNA: TGTGCCAGCAGCCCGTGGGAGGGGCTTCGCACAGATACGCAGTATTTT

D gene: -
clone size: -
V gene: TRBV18
J gene: TRBJ2-3
CDR3 protein: CASSPPLTGRKGTDTQYF
CDR3 DNA: TGTGCCAGCTCACCACCACTCACAGGGCGGAAGGGCACAGATACGCAGTATTTT

D gene: -
clone size: -
V gene: TRBV14
J gene: TRBJ2-6
CDR3 protein: CASSQRVTGANVLTF
CDR3 DNA: TGTGCCAGCAGCCAACGGGTCACTGGGGCCAACGTCCTGACTTTC

D gene: TRBD2
clone size: -
V gene: TRBV28
J gene: TRBJ2-3
CDR3 protein: CASSLSGGTDTQYF
CDR3 DNA: TGTGCCAGCAGTTTATCCGGGGGGACAGATACGCAGTATTTT

D gene: TRBD1
clone size: -
V gene: TRBV9
J gene: TRBJ1-1
CDR3 protein: CASSVFQGVSMNTEAFF
CDR3 DNA: TGTGCCAGCAGCGTCTTTCAGGGGGTGAGCATGAACACTGAAGCTTTCTTT

D gene: -
clone size: -
V gene: TRBV28
J gene: TRBJ1-5
CDR3 protein: CASSLNQGARNQPQHF
CDR3 DNA: TGTGCCAGCAGTTTAAATCAGGGCGCACGCAATCAGCCCCAGCATTTT

D gene: TRBD1
clone size: -
V gene: TRBV24-1
J gene: TRBJ2-5
CDR3 protein: CATSEPDRGLSLGETQYF
CDR3 DNA: TGTGCCACCAGTGAGCCGGACAGGGGGCTTTCTCTCGGAGAGACCCAGTACTTC

D gene: -
clone size: -
V gene: TRBV6-6
J gene: TRBJ2-7
CDR3 protein: CASIDWGSSYEQYF
CDR3 DNA: TGTGCCAGCATAGACTGGGGCAGTTCCTACGAGCAGTACTTC

D gene: -
clone size: -
V gene: TRBV15
J gene: TRBJ2-3
CDR3 protein: CATSRDRGYRADTQYF
CDR3 DNA: TGTGCCACCAGCAGAGATAGGGGATATAGGGCAGATACGCAGTATTTT

D gene: -
clone size: -
V gene: TRBV7-3
J gene: TRBJ2-1
CDR3 protein: CASSLAVSSYNEQFF
CDR3 DNA: TGTGCCAGCAGCCTAGCCGTGAGCTCCTACAATGAGCAGTTCTTC

D gene: TRBD2
clone size: -
V gene: TRBV7-8
J gene: TRBJ2-7
CDR3 protein: CASSLGGLAYEQYF
CDR3 DNA: TGTGCCAGCAGCCTGGGGGGACTAGCTTACGAGCAGTACTTC

D gene: -
clone size: -
V gene: TRBV11-2
J gene: TRBJ2-1
CDR3 protein: CASSWGTQSSEQFF
CDR3 DNA: TGTGCCAGCAGCTGGGGGACACAGTCGAGCGAGCAGTTCTTC

D gene: -
clone size: -
V gene: TRBV19
J gene: TRBJ1-4
CDR3 protein: CAISRRAGEKLFF
CDR3 DNA: TGTGCCATCTCGAGGAGGGCAGGGGAAAAACTGTTTTTT

D gene: TRBD1
clone size: once
V gene: TRBV18
J gene: TRBJ2-3
CDR3 protein: CASTGGLDTQYF
CDR3 DNA: TGTGCCAGCACAGGGGGCTTAGATACGCAGTATTTT

D gene: TRBD2
clone size: -
V gene: TRBV27
J gene: TRBJ2-3
CDR3 protein: CASSLRKREAGTDTQYF
CDR3 DNA: TGTGCCAGCAGTCTAAGGAAGCGGGAGGCAGGGACAGATACGCAGTATTTT

D gene: TRBD2
clone size: -
V gene: TRBV5-5
J gene: TRBJ2-3
CDR3 protein: CASSLELADTDTQYF
CDR3 DNA: TGTGCCAGCAGCTTGGAACTAGCGGACACAGATACGCAGTATTTT

D gene: -
clone size: once
V gene: TRBV7-9
J gene: TRBJ2-6
CDR3 protein: CASSDYRAGANVLTF
CDR3 DNA: TGTGCCAGCAGCGACTACAGGGCTGGGGCCAACGTCCTGACTTTC

D gene: -
clone size: once
V gene: TRBV24-1
J gene: TRBJ2-3
CDR3 protein: CATSEGSGADTQYF
CDR3 DNA: TGTGCCACCAGTGAAGGGTCAGGGGCAGATACGCAGTATTTT

D gene: -
clone size: once
V gene: TRBV7-2
J gene: TRBJ2-3
CDR3 protein: CARTGSLTDTQYF
CDR3 DNA: TGTGCCCGAACGGGGTCCCTCACAGATACGCAGTATTTT

D gene: -
clone size: -
V gene: TRBV4-3
J gene: TRBJ2-5
CDR3 protein: CASSQDLRGQETQYF
CDR3 DNA: TGCGCCAGCAGCCAAGATCTAAGAGGACAAGAGACCCAGTACTTC

D gene: -
clone size: -
V gene: TRBV6-2/TRBV6-3
J gene: TRBJ1-5
CDR3 protein: CASSYPKWQGASNQPQHF
CDR3 DNA: TGTGCCAGCAGTTACCCAAAGTGGCAGGGCGCAAGCAATCAGCCCCAGCATTTT

D gene: -
clone size: -
V gene: TRBV19
J gene: TRBJ1-5
CDR3 protein: CASSLTGNSNQPQHF
CDR3 DNA: TGTGCCAGTAGCCTAACAGGGAATAGCAATCAGCCCCAGCATTTT

D gene: TRBD1
clone size: -
V gene: TRBV7-9
J gene: TRBJ1-2
CDR3 protein: CASSKTTGGNYGYTF
CDR3 DNA: TGTGCCAGCAGTAAGACGACAGGGGGGAACTATGGCTACACCTTC